The source of this TCR beta chain is a study of monozygotic twins with inflammatory bowel disease. Whole-study findings and limits: Fewer clonotypes were shared with others by IBD patients than by healthy twins, especially with disease activity.

An amount of approximately 3,600 ng of total RNA was used for each TCR library. TCRdb reprocessed the 5' RACE reads, with one entry per CDR3 protein and no DNA. The sample data list 150,000 to 200,000 distinct CDR3 sequences. The CDR3 loop spans 15 amino acids. CDR1 DFQATT and CDR2 SNEGSKA come from the germline V gene (reference sequence). Of note for this clonotype: Its antigen is unidentified.

The TCR comes from a human donor with ulcerative colitis or Crohn's disease, or a healthy co-twin of an affected twin (not recorded which). Sequencing was carried out using blood. This rearrangement joins TRBV20-1 to TRBJ2-2. The CDR3 spells CSASERTSGDGELFF.